Included here is one T cell receptor (beta chain) sequence, with context. Its cognate antigen is unknown. Germline V gene lookup returns CDR1 GTSNPN and CDR2 SVGIG (reference sequence). The V gene lost 3 bases and the J gene lost 4 bases, with 9 bases spanning the gap. The CDR3 is made up of 12 amino acids. The data derive from a study of graft-versus-host responses after intestinal transplantation. Across the study: Recipients underwent multivisceral, liver-intestinal, or isolated intestinal transplants.

The repertoire was sequenced with immunoSEQ multiplex PCR; TCRdb's copy has only in-frame clones and lacks some. The sample comprises over 70,000 clones, around 90% of which are singletons, and roughly 4% rests with the top ten. The input for sequencing was unstimulated CD8+ T cells sorted from spleen or lymph node cells, taken before transplant. The rearrangement uses TRBV30 and TRBJ1-1, with D hard to call. The source of this sequence is a human donor who was the organ donor for an intestinal transplant. This CDR3 is CAWRSEGTEAFF. The CDR3 bases are TGTGCCTGGAGAAGTGAGGGCACTGAAGCTTTCTTT.